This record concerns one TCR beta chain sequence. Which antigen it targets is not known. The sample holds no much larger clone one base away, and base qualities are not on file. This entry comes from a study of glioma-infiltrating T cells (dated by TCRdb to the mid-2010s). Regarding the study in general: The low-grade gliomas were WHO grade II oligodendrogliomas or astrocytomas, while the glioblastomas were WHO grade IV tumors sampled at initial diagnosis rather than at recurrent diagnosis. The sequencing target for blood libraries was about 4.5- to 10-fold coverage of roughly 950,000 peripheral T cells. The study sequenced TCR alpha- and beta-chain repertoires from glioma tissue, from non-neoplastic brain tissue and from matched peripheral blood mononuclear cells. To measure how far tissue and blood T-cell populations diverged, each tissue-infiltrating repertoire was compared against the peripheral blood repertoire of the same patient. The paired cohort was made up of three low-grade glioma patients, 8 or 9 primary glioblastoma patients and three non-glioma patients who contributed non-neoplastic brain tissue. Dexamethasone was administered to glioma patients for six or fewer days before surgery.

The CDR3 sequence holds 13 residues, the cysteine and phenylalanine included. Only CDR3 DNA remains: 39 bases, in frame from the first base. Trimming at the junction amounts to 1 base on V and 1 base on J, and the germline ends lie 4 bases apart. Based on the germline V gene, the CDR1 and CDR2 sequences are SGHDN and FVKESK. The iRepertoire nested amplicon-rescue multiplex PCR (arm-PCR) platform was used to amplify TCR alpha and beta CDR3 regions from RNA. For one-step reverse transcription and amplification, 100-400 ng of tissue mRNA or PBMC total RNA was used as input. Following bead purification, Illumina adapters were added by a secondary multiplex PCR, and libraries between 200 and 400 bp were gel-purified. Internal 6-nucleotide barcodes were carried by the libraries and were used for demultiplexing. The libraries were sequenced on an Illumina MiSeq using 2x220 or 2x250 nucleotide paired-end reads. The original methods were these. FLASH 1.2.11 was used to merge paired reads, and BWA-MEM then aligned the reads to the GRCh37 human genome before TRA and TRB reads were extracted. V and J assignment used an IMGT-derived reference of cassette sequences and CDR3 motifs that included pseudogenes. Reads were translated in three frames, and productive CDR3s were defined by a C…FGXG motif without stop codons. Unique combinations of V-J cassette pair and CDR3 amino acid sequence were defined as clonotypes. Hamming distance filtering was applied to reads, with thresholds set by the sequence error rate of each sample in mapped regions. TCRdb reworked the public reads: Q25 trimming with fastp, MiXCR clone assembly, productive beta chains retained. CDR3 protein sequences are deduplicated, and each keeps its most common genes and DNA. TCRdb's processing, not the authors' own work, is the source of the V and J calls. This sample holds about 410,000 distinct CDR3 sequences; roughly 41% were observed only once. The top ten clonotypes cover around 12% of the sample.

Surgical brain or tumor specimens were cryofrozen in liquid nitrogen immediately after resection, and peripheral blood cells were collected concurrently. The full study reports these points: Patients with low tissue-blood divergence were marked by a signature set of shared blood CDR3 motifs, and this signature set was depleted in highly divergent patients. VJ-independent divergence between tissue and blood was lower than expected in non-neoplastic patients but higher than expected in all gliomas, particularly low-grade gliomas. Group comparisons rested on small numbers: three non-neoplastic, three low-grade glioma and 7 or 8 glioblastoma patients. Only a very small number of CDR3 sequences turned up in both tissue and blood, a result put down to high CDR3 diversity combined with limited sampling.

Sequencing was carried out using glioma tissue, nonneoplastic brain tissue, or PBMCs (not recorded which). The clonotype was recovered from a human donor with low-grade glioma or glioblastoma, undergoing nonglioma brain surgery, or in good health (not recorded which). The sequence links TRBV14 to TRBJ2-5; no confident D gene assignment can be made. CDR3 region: CASSQAGQETQYF. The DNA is TGTGCCAGCAGCCAAGCGGGCCAAGAGACCCAGTACTTC.